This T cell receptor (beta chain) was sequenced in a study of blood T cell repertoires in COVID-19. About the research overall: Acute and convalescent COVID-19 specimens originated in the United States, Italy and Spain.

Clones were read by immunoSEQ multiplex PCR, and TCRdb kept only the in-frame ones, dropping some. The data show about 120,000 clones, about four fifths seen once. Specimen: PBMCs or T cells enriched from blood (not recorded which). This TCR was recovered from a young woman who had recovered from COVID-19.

The CDR3 spells CAWSVQEGQPQHF. The CDR3 region has the DNA TGTGCCTGGAGTGTACAAGAGGGCCAGCCCCAGCATTTT. The rearrangement joins TRBV30 to TRBJ1-5, with D uncertain. Trimming took off 0 bases at V and 7 bases at J, with 10 bases between the two ends. Looked up from germline, CDR1 is GTSNPN and CDR2 is SVGIG (reference sequence). The CDR3 has 13 amino acids.